The 28 T cell receptor beta chains listed next were all sequenced from one sample in a study of blood T cell repertoires in COVID-19. The method was immunoSEQ multiplex PCR; TCRdb's version includes in-frame clones alone and lacks a portion of them. The sample holds 200,000 to 250,000 clones, approximately 90% seen once. The material sequenced was PBMCs or T cells enriched from blood (not recorded which). Source of these receptors: a man under 40 who had recovered from COVID-19.

The rearrangement uses TRBV6-2 or TRBV6-3 and TRBJ1-4; tentative D call: TRBD1 (5 bases). The CDR3 contains 15 residues. Trimming pared 5 bases from V and 2 bases from J, leaving 12 bases between. Germline V gene data show CDR1 as MNHEY and CDR2 as SVGEGT. CDR3 nucleotide sequence: TGTGCCAGCAGTCAACTCGGGGGGACTAATGAAAAACTGTTTTTT. It yields the protein CASSQLGGTNEKLFF.

This chain connects TRBV5-4 to TRBJ2-2; 8 bases line up with TRBD2. Germline assignment: CDR1 SGHNT and CDR2 YYREEE (reference sequence). Trimming took 4 bases from V and 5 from J; bases not matched to a gene: 13. The CDR3 length is 17 residues. In DNA form, the CDR3 reads TGTGCCAGCAGCGCCGGCGCCGGGGGGGGCTCTACCGGGGAGCTGTTTTTT. Translating gives CASSAGAGGGSTGELFF. The full variable domain, its missing parts supplied by reference TRBV5-4 and TRBJ2-2, is ETGVTQSPTHLIKTRGQQVTLRCSSQSGHNTVSWYQQALGQGPQFIFQYYREEENGRGNFPPRFSGLQFPNYSSELNVNALELDDSALYLCASSAGAGGGSTGELFFGEGSRLTVL.

The chain recombines TRBV21-1 with TRBJ1-5; the tabulated D call, TRBD1, remains unverified against the DNA. TRBV21-1 is termed a pseudogene. CDR3 length: 16 amino acids. As DNA, the CDR3 is TGTGCCAGCAGCAGACAGGGTCGGATTTGGTTGGAGCCCCAGCATTTT. Residues: CASSRQGRIWLEPQHF.

The rearrangement joins TRBV25-1 to TRBJ2-7; maybe TRBD1 (6 bases). The V gene's germline CDR1 is MGHDK and CDR2 SYGVNS. V lost 5 bases and J 4 bases, leaving 15 bases between the germline ends. The CDR3 contains 14 residues. The CDR3 region is CASSPGGGRYEQYF. CDR3 nucleotide sequence: TGTGCCAGCAGTCCCGGTGGGGGCAGGTACGAGCAGTACTTC.

This clone was counted once. This chain uses TRBV18 with TRBJ2-1; 8 nucleotides agree with TRBD2. The V gene end was trimmed by 2 bases and the J gene end by 7 bases; junction bases not matched to a gene: 7. CDR3 length equals 15 residues. Germline V gives CDR1 KGHSH, CDR2 LQKENI. The CDR3 DNA sequence: TGTGCCAGCTCACCAGCCAGCGGGAGAAGGAATGAGCAGTTCTTC. It specifies CASSPASGRRNEQFF.

The chain employs TRBV5-1 and TRBJ2-3, with D maybe TRBD2 (5 bases). The germline V gene encodes CDR1 SGHRS and CDR2 YFSETQ. This CDR3 is built from 14 residues. Trimming left V 4 bases short and J 6 bases short, with 15 bases between. In DNA, the CDR3 is TGCGCCAGCAGCGGGAGCTGGGCGCGGGATACGCAGTATTTT. Translated, it gives CASSGSWARDTQYF.

V usage is TRBV18 and J usage is TRBJ2-3, with 7 bases lining up with TRBD2. CDR1 and CDR2 from the germline V gene are KGHSH and LQKENI. The V segment lost 3 bases and the J segment 2 bases; nucleotides outside the gene matches: 8. CDR3 size: 16 residues. The CDR3 sequence is CASSPFSSGATDTQYF. CDR3 nucleotides: TGTGCCAGCTCACCGTTTTCCAGCGGGGCCACAGATACGCAGTATTTT.

The V call is TRBV5-1, the J call TRBJ2-5, with 9 bases that match TRBD1. The V gene end was trimmed by 4 bases and the J gene end by 6 bases; junction bases not matched to a gene: 10. This CDR3 spans 15 amino acids. Germline V gene lookup returns CDR1 SGHRS and CDR2 YFSETQ. CDR3 DNA: TGCGCCAGCAGCCCGGGACAGGGAATGGAACAGACCCAGTACTTC. Its protein is CASSPGQGMEQTQYF.

In its sample, this clone was seen once. The chain employs TRBV7-2 and TRBJ1-6; maybe TRBD1 (5 bases). CDR1 SGHTA and CDR2 FQGNSA come from the germline V gene. The V and J ends lost 6 bases and 7 bases respectively, with 13 bases between them. The CDR3 is 14 residues long. CDR3 residues: CASSPGTENSPLHF. The CDR3 region has the DNA TGTGCCAGCAGTCCCGGGACTGAGAATTCACCCCTCCACTTT.

The rearrangement links TRBV28 to TRBJ1-1; D remains unclear. The CDR3 runs 11 residues. Trimming shortened V by 2 bases and J by 11 bases, and 9 bases separated the two germline ends. The germline V gene has CDR1 MDHEN and CDR2 SYDVKM. The DNA of the CDR3 is TGTGCCAGCAGTTTAGGCAGTCCTGCTTTCTTT. Translation: CASSLGSPAFF.

CDR3 amino acids: CASSESQGHSYEQYF. In DNA, the CDR3 is TGTGCCAGCAGTGAATCTCAGGGACACTCCTACGAGCAGTACTTC. The V gene is TRBV2, the J gene TRBJ2-7, with D tentatively TRBD1 (6 bases). CDR1 SNHLY and CDR2 FYNNEI come from the germline V gene. The ends were cut back, 2 bases at V and 0 bases at J, with 11 bases in the middle. This CDR3 has 15 residues.

The V call is TRBV28, the J call TRBJ2-2, with D perhaps TRBD2 (6 bases). This CDR3 contains 13 residues. Germline CDR1 reads MDHEN; CDR2 reads SYDVKM. Deletions cut 4 bases from V and 6 bases from J, with 9 bases between. CDR3: CASSSRRAGELFF. The CDR3, as DNA: TGTGCCAGCAGTTCCAGGAGGGCCGGGGAGCTGTTTTTT. Full variable domain (remainder filled in from reference TRBV28 and TRBJ2-2): DVKVTQSSRYLVKRTGEKVFLECVQDMDHENMFWYRQDPGLGLRLIYFSYDVKMKEKGDIPEGYSVSREKKERFSLILESASTNQTSMYLCASSSRRAGELFFGEGSRLTVL.

The chain couples TRBV7-2 to TRBJ2-7; TRBD1 agrees at 10 bases. This CDR3 contains 16 residues. The germline CDR1 and CDR2 sequences are SGHTA and FQGNSA. V dropped 5 bases and J dropped 2; count of bases not matched to a gene: 9. The CDR3 spells CASSRDGGQGAYEQYF. Here the CDR3 DNA reads TGTGCCAGCAGCCGTGATGGAGGACAGGGGGCCTACGAGCAGTACTTC.

This rearrangement joins TRBV14 to TRBJ1-4, with 7 bases matching TRBD1. From germline, CDR1 is SGHDN and CDR2 FVKESK. With V trimmed by 8 bases and J by 3 bases, 0 bases remained unmatched. The CDR3 sequence is 12 residues long. CDR3 amino acids: CASQGANEKLFF. In nucleotides, the CDR3 is TGTGCCAGCCAGGGGGCTAATGAAAAACTGTTTTTT. Based on the CDR3 plus reference TRBV14 and TRBJ1-4, the full variable domain is EAGVTQFPSHSVIEKGQTVTLRCDPISGHDNLYWYRRVMGKEIKFLLHFVKESKQDESGMPNNRFLAERTGGTYSTLKVQPAELEDSGVYFCASQGANEKLFFGSGTQLSVL.

This chain links TRBV2 with TRBJ1-1, with 9 bases fitting TRBD1. With V trimmed by 7 bases and J by 1 base, 19 bases remained unmatched. CDR3 length equals 19 residues. Germline CDR1 reads SNHLY; CDR2 reads FYNNEI. CDR3 nucleotides: TGTGCCAGCAAGTTTCTGGGGGGACAGGGTACTTTACGGAACACTGAAGCTTTCTTT. Protein sequence: CASKFLGGQGTLRNTEAFF. Drawing the rest from reference TRBV2 and TRBJ1-1, the complete variable domain is EPEVTQTPSHQVTQMGQEVILRCVPISNHLYFYWYRQILGQKVEFLVSFYNNEISEKSEIFDDQFSVERPDGSNFTLKIRSTKLEDSAMYFCASKFLGGQGTLRNTEAFFGQGTRLTVV.

The V call is TRBV5-8, the J call TRBJ1-1; a weak D match, TRBD1 (5 bases). Trimming cost V 5 bases and J 2 bases, with 13 bases left between them. Germline V CDR1 and CDR2: SGHTS, YDEGEE. The CDR3 length is 14 residues. CDR3 nucleotide sequence: TGTGCCAGCAGTTTCAGGGTATTTAACACTGAAGCTTTCTTT. Translating gives CASSFRVFNTEAFF.

V usage is TRBV11-2 and J usage is TRBJ2-3; no clear D gene. CDR1 is SGHAT, CDR2 FQNNGV, per germline. Trimming removed 1 base from V and 2 bases from J, with 10 bases in between. There are 15 residues in the CDR3. The CDR3 coding sequence is TGTGCCAGCAGCTTAGCCCAGATTTCCACAGATACGCAGTATTTT. Protein: CASSLAQISTDTQYF.

The chain recombines TRBV27 with TRBJ2-7; 7 bases line up with TRBD1. CDR1 is MNHEY and CDR2 is SMNVEV in the germline V gene (reference sequence). The CDR3 is 14 amino acids. J was trimmed by 4 bases and V by 5 bases; bases with no gene match: 8. Written as DNA, the CDR3 is TGTGCCAGCAGTCCAGGGACAGCCACGTACGAGCAGTACTTC. This codes for CASSPGTATYEQYF.

Concerning this clone: The junction does not match germline at one end; this may be a read error. In DNA, the CDR3 is TGTGCCAGCAGACAAGAACAGGGGTACGAGCAGTACTTC. This codes for CASRQEQGYEQYF. The rearrangement joins TRBV3-1 (or the pseudogene TRBV3-2) to TRBJ2-7, with 7 positions matching TRBD1. Germline-derived CDR1 and CDR2 are LGHDT and YNNKEL (reference sequence). The CDR3 is 13 amino acids.

This sequence joins TRBV11-2 and TRBJ1-2; perhaps TRBD1 as D (5 bases). V lost 5 bases, J lost 5 bases, and 9 bases lay in between. The CDR3 extends over 12 amino acids. Germline loops: CDR1 SGHAT, CDR2 FQNNGV. The CDR3 nucleotides are TGTGCCAGCAGCCGGGGGACGTATGGCTACACCTTC. This encodes CASSRGTYGYTF.

Only one count was recorded for this clone. The chain joins TRBV12-5 to TRBJ1-5, with a tentative D call TRBD1 (5 bases). The CDR3 is 16 residues long. The V gene lost 1 base and the J gene lost 0 bases, with 10 bases spanning the gap. Germline assignment: CDR1 LGHNT and CDR2 FRNRAP. The CDR3 DNA is TGTGCTAGTGGTTTGGATTCAGGGTATAGCAATCAGCCCCAGCATTTT. Protein product: CASGLDSGYSNQPQHF.

This chain connects TRBV5-1 to TRBJ1-2, with 12 bases identical to TRBD1. Germline-derived CDR1 and CDR2 are SGHRS and YFSETQ. J was trimmed by 4 bases and V by 4 bases; bases with no gene match: 8. The CDR3 extends over 16 amino acids. The CDR3, as DNA: TGCGCCAGCAGCCCCGGGACAGGGGGCCTCAGCTATGGCTACACCTTC. Its translation is CASSPGTGGLSYGYTF.

V gene TRBV7-9 combines with J gene TRBJ2-3; TRBD2 aligns across 10 bases. The ends lost 2 bases at V and 3 bases at J; junction bases unmatched: 5. CDR3 length: 16 residues. The germline gives CDR1 SEHNR, CDR2 FQNEAQ (reference sequence). The CDR3 is CASSLWGTSVTDTQYF. In nucleotides, the CDR3 is TGTGCCAGCAGCTTATGGGGGACTAGCGTTACAGATACGCAGTATTTT.

This sequence joins TRBV10-3 and TRBJ2-1; 7 nucleotides agree with TRBD2. The J segment lost 1 base and the V segment lost 8 bases, leaving 8 bases of the junction unmatched. The germline V gene encodes CDR1 ENHRY and CDR2 SYGVKD. The CDR3 spans 15 residues. The CDR3 sequence: CAIALREGSYNEQFF. The CDR3 region has the DNA TGTGCCATCGCTCTGAGGGAGGGATCCTACAATGAGCAGTTCTTC.

J is TRBJ2-3 and V is TRBV5-4; D perhaps matches TRBD2 (6 bases). Between the trimmed V and J ends, which lost 2 bases and 4 bases, there was a span of 14 bases. Germline V gives CDR1 SGHNT, CDR2 YYREEE (reference sequence). CDR3 length: 15 residues. CDR3 sequence reads: CASSLRLVGPDTQYF. DNA for the CDR3: TGTGCCAGCAGCTTAAGACTAGTAGGGCCAGATACGCAGTATTTT. Supplemented by reference TRBV5-4 and TRBJ2-3, the full variable domain reads ETGVTQSPTHLIKTRGQQVTLRCSSQSGHNTVSWYQQALGQGPQFIFQYYREEENGRGNFPPRFSGLQFPNYSSELNVNALELDDSALYLCASSLRLVGPDTQYFGPGTRLTVL.

The genes are TRBV6-5 and TRBJ2-7; maybe TRBD2 (6 bases). The CDR3 runs to 13 residues. In germline, CDR1 is MNHEY, CDR2 SVGAGI. The V end lost 0 bases, the J end lost 11 bases, and 14 bases lay between the germline ends. DNA for the CDR3: TGTGCCAGCAGTTACTCGGGGAGGACTGGGGAGTACTTC. Its translation is CASSYSGRTGEYF.

The table lists this clone with a count of one. This rearrangement joins TRBV3-1 (or the pseudogene TRBV3-2) to TRBJ2-2; 13 bases are shared with TRBD2. The CDR3 loop spans 19 amino acids. Germline CDR1 reads LGHDT; CDR2 reads YNNKEL (reference sequence). V lost 4 bases to trimming and J lost 4 bases; unmatched junction nucleotides: 12. CDR3 in amino acids: CASSRLPGLAGSSTGELFF. The CDR3 nucleotides read TGTGCCAGCAGCCGCCTTCCGGGACTAGCGGGGTCGAGCACCGGGGAGCTGTTTTTT.

This chain connects TRBV28 to TRBJ2-7; 8 bases align to TRBD2. The CDR3 loop spans 16 amino acids. The V segment lost 6 bases and the J segment 3 bases; nucleotides outside the gene matches: 13. The germline gives CDR1 MDHEN, CDR2 SYDVKM. CDR3 sequence: CASRSPSSGLNYEQYF. CDR3 bases: TGTGCCAGCAGATCCCCGTCTAGCGGGTTAAACTACGAGCAGTACTTC.